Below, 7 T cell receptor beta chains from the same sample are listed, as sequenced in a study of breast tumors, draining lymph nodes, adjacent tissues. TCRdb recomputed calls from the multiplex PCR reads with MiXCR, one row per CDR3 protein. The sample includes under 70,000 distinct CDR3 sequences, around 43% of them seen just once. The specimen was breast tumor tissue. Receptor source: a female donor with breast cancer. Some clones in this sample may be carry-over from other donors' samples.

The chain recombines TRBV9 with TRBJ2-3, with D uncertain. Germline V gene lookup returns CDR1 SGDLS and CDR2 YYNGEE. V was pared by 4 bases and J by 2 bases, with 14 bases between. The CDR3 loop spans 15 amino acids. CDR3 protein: CASSTQWADTDTQYF. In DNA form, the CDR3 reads TGTGCCAGCAGCACCCAGTGGGCCGACACAGATACGCAGTATTTT.

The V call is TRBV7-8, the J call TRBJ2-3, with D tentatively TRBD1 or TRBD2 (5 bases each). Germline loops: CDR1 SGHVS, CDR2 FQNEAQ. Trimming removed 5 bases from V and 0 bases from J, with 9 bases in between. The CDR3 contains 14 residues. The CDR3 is CASSRDRSTDTQYF. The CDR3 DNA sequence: TGTGCCAGCAGCCGGGACCGAAGCACAGATACGCAGTATTTT.

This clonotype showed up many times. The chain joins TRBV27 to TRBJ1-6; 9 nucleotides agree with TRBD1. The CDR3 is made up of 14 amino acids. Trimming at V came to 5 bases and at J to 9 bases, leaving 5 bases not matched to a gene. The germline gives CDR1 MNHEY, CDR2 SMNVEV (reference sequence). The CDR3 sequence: CASSGTGLVSPLHF. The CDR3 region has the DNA TGTGCCAGCAGTGGGACAGGGTTGGTTTCACCCCTCCACTTT.

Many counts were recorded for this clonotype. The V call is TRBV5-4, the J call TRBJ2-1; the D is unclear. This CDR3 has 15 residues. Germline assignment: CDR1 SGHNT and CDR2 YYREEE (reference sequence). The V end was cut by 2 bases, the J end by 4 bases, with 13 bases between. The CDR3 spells CASSLFLGPYNEQFF. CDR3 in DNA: TGTGCCAGCAGCTTATTTCTAGGGCCGTACAATGAGCAGTTCTTC.

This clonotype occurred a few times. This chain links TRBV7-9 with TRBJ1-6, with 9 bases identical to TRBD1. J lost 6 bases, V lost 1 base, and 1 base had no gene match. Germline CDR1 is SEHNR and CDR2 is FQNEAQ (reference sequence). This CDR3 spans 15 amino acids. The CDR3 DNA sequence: TGTGCCAGCAGCTTAGGACAGGGGGTTAATTCACCCCTCCACTTT. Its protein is CASSLGQGVNSPLHF.

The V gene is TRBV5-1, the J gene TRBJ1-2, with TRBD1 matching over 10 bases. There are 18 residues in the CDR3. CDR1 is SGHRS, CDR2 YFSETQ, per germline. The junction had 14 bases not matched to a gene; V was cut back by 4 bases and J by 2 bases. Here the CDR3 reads CASSGVGTGVPLNYGYTF. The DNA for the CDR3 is TGCGCCAGCAGCGGGGTCGGGACAGGGGTCCCCTTGAACTATGGCTACACCTTC.

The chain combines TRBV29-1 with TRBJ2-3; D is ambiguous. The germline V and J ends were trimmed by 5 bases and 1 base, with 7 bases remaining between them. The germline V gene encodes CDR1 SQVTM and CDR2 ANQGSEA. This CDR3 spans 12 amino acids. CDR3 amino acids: CSVRMGTDTQYF. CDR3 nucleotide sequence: TGCAGCGTTAGGATGGGCACAGATACGCAGTATTTT.